The 21 T cell receptor beta chains reported below all come from one sample, sequenced in a study of naive and memory T cell subsets. Alpha and beta constant region primers primed reverse transcription for blood and skin samples. One entry per CDR3 protein results from TCRdb running MiXCR on the 5' RACE reads. This sample yields tens of thousands of distinct CDR3 sequences, of which roughly 25% are seen a single time; around 1.9% belongs to the top ten. Whole blood, about 2.5 ml, came from adult healthy volunteers. Receptors originate from a female donor in good health.

This clonotype has ten or more counts. The rearrangement links TRBV5-1 to TRBJ1-6; D is possibly TRBD1 (6 bases). Germline lookup yields CDR1 SGHRS and CDR2 YFSETQ. The ends were cut back, 4 bases at V and 10 bases at J, with 15 bases in the middle. CDR3 length equals 14 residues. DNA for the CDR3: TGCGCCAGCAGCCCCGAAGCAGGGGAGTCACCCCTCCACTTT. This codes for CASSPEAGESPLHF.

V usage is TRBV10-3 and J usage is TRBJ2-1; no clear D gene. Germline lookup yields CDR1 ENHRY and CDR2 SYGVKD. The CDR3 has 13 amino acids. The ends were cut back, 4 bases at V and 1 base at J, with 5 bases in the middle. The CDR3 is CAISAGSYNEQFF. As DNA, the CDR3 is TGTGCCATCAGTGCGGGTTCCTACAATGAGCAGTTCTTC.

This clonotype appeared many times. This chain connects TRBV20-1 to TRBJ2-1, with D uncertain. The germline V and J ends were trimmed by 6 bases and 0 bases, with 9 bases remaining between them. The CDR3 runs to 13 residues. Looked up from germline, CDR1 is DFQATT and CDR2 is SNEGSKA (reference sequence). In DNA, the CDR3 is TGCAGTGCGACGGATAGCTCCTACAATGAGCAGTTCTTC. As protein: CSATDSSYNEQFF.

This clonotype was detected a few times. This chain connects TRBV24-1 to TRBJ2-1; 10 bases agree with TRBD2. The CDR3 extends over 16 amino acids. Germline lookup yields CDR1 KGHDR and CDR2 SFDVKD. V lost 4 bases, J lost 6 bases, and 8 bases stayed unmatched. CDR3 bases: TGTGCCACCAGTGACCCCACTAGCGGGACCGTCAATGAGCAGTTCTTC. It encodes CATSDPTSGTVNEQFF.

Ten or more counts support this clonotype. The rearrangement uses TRBV5-5 and TRBJ2-1; 11 bases map to TRBD2. The V and J ends lost 4 bases and 8 bases, in that order; junction bases with no gene match: 11. From germline, CDR1 is SGHKS and CDR2 YYEKEE (reference sequence). The CDR3 has 16 amino acids. This CDR3 reads CASSRWTSGPYDEQFF. The CDR3 nucleotides are TGTGCCAGCAGCAGGTGGACTAGCGGGCCGTATGATGAGCAGTTCTTC.

The rearrangement uses TRBV20-1 and TRBJ2-3; the D gene could be TRBD1 or TRBD2 (6 bases each). The CDR3 consists of 13 residues. Germline loops: CDR1 DFQATT, CDR2 SNEGSKA (reference sequence). V dropped 2 bases and J dropped 5 bases, with 11 bases sitting between them. As DNA, the CDR3 is TGCAGTGCTAGATCGGGGGCGGTAGATACGCAGTATTTT. Translating it yields CSARSGAVDTQYF.

This clonotype was counted at least ten times. J is TRBJ2-1 and V is TRBV2; D may correspond to TRBD1 or TRBD2 (5 bases each). The CDR3 consists of 17 residues. Germline CDR1 is SNHLY and CDR2 is FYNNEI. V shed 6 bases and J shed 4 bases, with 22 bases lying between them. In DNA form, the CDR3 reads TGTGCCAGCAGGGGAACGAGGGGCGGCCCGTCTTACAATGAGCAGTTCTTC. This gives the protein CASRGTRGGPSYNEQFF.

V usage is TRBV12-3 or TRBV12-4 and J usage is TRBJ2-1; TRBD2 matches 11 bases. CDR3 length equals 15 residues. J was trimmed by 7 bases and V by 5 bases; bases with no gene match: 7. The CDR3 DNA is TGTGCCAGCAGTCTACTAGCGGGAGAGCGGAATGAGCAGTTCTTC. It codes for CASSLLAGERNEQFF.

This clonotype was observed many times. The DNA for the CDR3 is TGTGCCAGCAGCTTTACCAGCGGGGGGGCCGGAGATACGCAGTATTTT. Protein product: CASSFTSGGAGDTQYF. The chain uses TRBV7-3 and TRBJ2-3, with 10 nucleotides matching TRBD2. The junction had 8 bases not matched to a gene; V was cut back by 3 bases and J by 5 bases. The CDR3 totals 16 residues. Germline V gene lookup returns CDR1 SGHTA and CDR2 FQGTGA.

This clonotype appeared many times. The chain has TRBV20-1 and TRBJ2-3; 7 bases map to TRBD1. Trimming cost V 6 bases and J 4 bases; bases outside gene matches: 4. CDR1 DFQATT and CDR2 SNEGSKA come from the germline V gene (reference sequence). The CDR3 runs to 12 residues. The CDR3 region has the DNA TGCAGTGCGCGAGGGACAGCAGATACGCAGTATTTT. It codes for CSARGTADTQYF.

By its share, this clonotype is medium-sized. This rearrangement joins TRBV18 to TRBJ2-5; tentatively, D is TRBD1 or TRBD2 (6 bases each). Per germline, CDR1 KGHSH and CDR2 LQKENI. The CDR3 length is 17 residues. The V gene lost 4 bases and the J gene lost 7 bases, with 25 bases spanning the gap. The CDR3 reads CASSQAFGGPNGGTQYF. CDR3 bases: TGTGCCAGCTCACAAGCCTTCGGGGGCCCGAACGGAGGGACCCAGTACTTC.

This chain connects TRBV20-1 to TRBJ2-5; the D gene is possibly TRBD2 (6 bases). Trimming shortened V by 3 bases and J by 5 bases, and 10 bases separated the two germline ends. Per the germline V gene, CDR1 is DFQATT and CDR2 is SNEGSKA (reference sequence). The CDR3 has 12 amino acids. CDR3 nucleotide sequence: TGCAGTGCTAGTGGAGGGACCGAGACCCAGTACTTC. It specifies CSASGGTETQYF.

The chain carries TRBV20-1 and TRBJ2-5; 10 positions agree with TRBD2. This CDR3 has 15 amino acids. Unmatched junction bases numbered 11, after V lost 5 bases and J lost 5 bases. Germline V gene lookup returns CDR1 DFQATT and CDR2 SNEGSKA (reference sequence). The CDR3, as DNA: TGCAGTGCTGGGGTACTAGCGGGGATTTCTGAGACCCAGTACTTC. Encoded protein: CSAGVLAGISETQYF.

This clonotype appeared many times. The chain employs TRBV20-1 and TRBJ1-1, with D possibly being TRBD1 (6 bases). The CDR3 sequence is 14 residues long. The germline gives CDR1 DFQATT, CDR2 SNEGSKA (reference sequence). The ends were cut back, 0 bases at V and 7 bases at J, with 15 bases in the middle. The CDR3, as DNA: TGCAGTGCTAGAGATCAAGGGGGAGGTGATGAAGCTTTCTTT. The encoded protein is CSARDQGGGDEAFF.

The chain couples TRBV5-1 to TRBJ2-7; D assignment may be TRBD1 or TRBD2 (5 bases each). This CDR3 contains 13 residues. The germline V gene has CDR1 SGHRS and CDR2 YFSETQ. Between the trimmed V and J ends, which lost 4 bases and 2 bases, there was a span of 10 bases. The DNA for the CDR3 is TGCGCCAGCAGCCCGGGACCCCCCTACGAGCAGTACTTC. This encodes CASSPGPPYEQYF.

Within the sample, this clonotype is medium-sized. CDR3 sequence reads: CAWSLRTENNYGYTF. CDR3 nucleotide sequence: TGTGCCTGGAGTCTCAGGACAGAGAATAACTATGGCTACACCTTC. The chain has TRBV30 and TRBJ1-2, with D possibly matching TRBD1 (6 bases). The CDR3 is made up of 15 amino acids. V was shortened by 2 bases and J by 1 base, with 14 bases between the two germline ends. Germline V gene sequence: CDR1 GTSNPN, CDR2 SVGIG (reference sequence). The variable domain in full, with the rest retrieved from reference TRBV30 and TRBJ1-2, is SQTIHQWPATLVQPVGSPLSLECTVEGTSNPNLYWYRQAAGRGLQLLFYSVGIGQISSEVPQNLSASRPQDRQFILSSKKLLLSDSGFYLCAWSLRTENNYGYTFGSGTRLTVV.

This clonotype was detected only a few times. CDR3 bases: TGCAGCGTACCACAGGGCCCACTTCAAGGCTACACCTTC. Protein sequence: CSVPQGPLQGYTF. The chain joins TRBV29-1 to TRBJ1-2, with D possibly matching TRBD1 (6 bases). The CDR3 is made up of 13 amino acids. CDR1 and CDR2 from the germline V gene are SQVTM and ANQGSEA. Trimming removed 6 bases from V and 8 bases from J, with 19 bases in between.

The table lists this clonotype with many counts. The chain uses TRBV12-3 or TRBV12-4 and TRBJ2-7; a weak D match, TRBD2 (6 bases). CDR3 size: 14 residues. V was trimmed by 3 bases and J by 7 bases, leaving 16 bases between them. CDR3 nucleotide sequence: TGTGCCAGCAGTTTCCGGGACTGGGGGTGGGAGCAGTACTTC. This encodes CASSFRDWGWEQYF.

Relative to its sample, this clonotype is medium-sized. The chain combines TRBV12-5 with TRBJ2-3; 8 nucleotides line up with TRBD2. From germline, CDR1 is LGHNT and CDR2 FRNRAP. This CDR3 is 13 amino acids long. The V and J ends lost 6 bases and 3 bases, in that order; junction bases with no gene match: 2. The CDR3 nucleotides are TGTGCTAGTGGGAGCGGGGGAACAGATACGCAGTATTTT. Its protein is CASGSGGTDTQYF.

This clonotype was counted once. One end of the junction is discordant with germline, which a read error may explain. This rearrangement joins TRBV6-5 to TRBJ2-1; 14 bases are shared with TRBD2. CDR1 is MNHEY and CDR2 is SVGAGI in the germline V gene. The CDR3 sequence is 15 residues long. The CDR3, as DNA: TGTGTCAGCAGCCTAGGACTAGCGGGAGGCGATGAGCAGTTCTTC. It translates to CVSSLGLAGGDEQFF.

This clonotype was seen many times. The chain recombines TRBV6-4 with TRBJ2-1, with 7 bases fitting TRBD2. This CDR3 is 15 amino acids long. CDR1 MRHNA and CDR2 SNTAGT come from the germline V gene. Trimming cost V 3 bases and J 4 bases; bases outside gene matches: 6. The CDR3 DNA sequence: TGTGCCAGCAGTGAAGGGGAGGGACGTTACAATGAGCAGTTCTTC. Residues: CASSEGEGRYNEQFF.